This T cell receptor beta chain was profiled in a study of cytomegalovirus exposure and HLA in healthy donors. The wider study: The 120 validation repertoires and the 666 first-cohort repertoires shared a platform, a later analysis reported.

The CDR3 loop spans 13 amino acids. Trimming shortened V by 6 bases and J by 4 bases, and 9 bases separated the two germline ends. CDR1 MDHEN and CDR2 SYDVKM come from the germline V gene. A note on this clone: Its antigen is unidentified.

Measured with immunoSEQ multiplex PCR; TCRdb has only the in-frame clones, and not every one. The sample has about 56,000 clones; 93% are singletons. Findings of the study overall: Using the classifier, cytomegalovirus status was reportedly diagnosed with high specificity and sensitivity.

Sequencing was performed on PBMCs. The sequence was obtained from a woman aged 18-29 years in good health and CMV-seropositive. The chain has TRBV28 and TRBJ2-2; TRBD2 might be the D (6 bases). CDR3 bases: TGTGCCAGCAGGGGGCGGGGCACCGGGGAGCTGTTTTTT. Amino acids: CASRGRGTGELFF.